The 5 T cell receptor beta chains in this list originate from one sample, sequenced in a study of T cell responses to AZD1222 COVID-19 vaccine. Assay used: immunoSEQ multiplex PCR; TCRdb lists only in-frame clones, some missing. This table holds some 150,000 clones, roughly nine tenths found once. The material sequenced was peripheral blood, taken 28 days after the second AZD1222 dose. Receptors were obtained from an adult who received the AZD1222 COVID-19 vaccine.

J is TRBJ2-3 and V is TRBV12-3 or TRBV12-4; D not resolved. V lost 6 bases and J lost 7, with 11 bases in between. The CDR3 consists of 12 residues. This CDR3 reads CASSPGTHTQYF. CDR3 coding DNA: TGTGCCAGCAGCCCAGGAACTCATACGCAGTATTTT.

Here the CDR3 reads CASSFQGRTEAFF. In DNA form, the CDR3 reads TGTGCCAGCAGTTTTCAGGGGCGGACTGAAGCTTTCTTT. The V call is TRBV12-3 or TRBV12-4, the J call TRBJ1-1; a weak D match, TRBD1 (6 bases). CDR3 length equals 13 residues. V was trimmed by 3 bases and J by 5 bases, leaving 10 bases between them.

The rearrangement uses TRBV7-2 and TRBJ2-7; the match to TRBD2 covers 10 bases. This CDR3 comprises 15 residues. Germline-derived CDR1 and CDR2 are SGHTA and FQGNSA. The ends lost 6 bases at V and 2 bases at J; junction bases unmatched: 7. CDR3 sequence (DNA): TGTGCCAGCAGGTCCCTAGCGGGAGAGACCTACGAGCAGTACTTC. This gives the protein CASRSLAGETYEQYF.

This chain links TRBV30 with TRBJ1-5; the D gene is possibly TRBD1 (5 bases). CDR3 length: 15 residues. The germline CDR1 and CDR2 sequences are GTSNPN and SVGIG (reference sequence). With 2 bases removed from V and 7 bases from J, the gap between germline ends came to 18 bases. The CDR3 spells CAWSKGQGDEQPQHF. In DNA form, the CDR3 reads TGTGCCTGGAGTAAGGGGCAGGGTGACGAACAGCCCCAGCATTTT. Full variable domain (remainder filled in from reference TRBV30 and TRBJ1-5): SQTIHQWPATLVQPVGSPLSLECTVEGTSNPNLYWYRQAAGRGLQLLFYSVGIGQISSEVPQNLSASRPQDRQFILSSKKLLLSDSGFYLCAWSKGQGDEQPQHFGDGTRLSIL.

This clone was detected only once. The genes are TRBV24-1 and TRBJ2-1, with D maybe TRBD2 (6 bases). Germline lookup yields CDR1 KGHDR and CDR2 SFDVKD. The CDR3 consists of 14 residues. V gave up 3 bases and J gave up 5 bases, with 10 bases separating them. CDR3 sequence: CATSDSGRHNEQFF. For the CDR3, the DNA is TGTGCCACCAGTGATAGCGGGCGACACAATGAGCAGTTCTTC.